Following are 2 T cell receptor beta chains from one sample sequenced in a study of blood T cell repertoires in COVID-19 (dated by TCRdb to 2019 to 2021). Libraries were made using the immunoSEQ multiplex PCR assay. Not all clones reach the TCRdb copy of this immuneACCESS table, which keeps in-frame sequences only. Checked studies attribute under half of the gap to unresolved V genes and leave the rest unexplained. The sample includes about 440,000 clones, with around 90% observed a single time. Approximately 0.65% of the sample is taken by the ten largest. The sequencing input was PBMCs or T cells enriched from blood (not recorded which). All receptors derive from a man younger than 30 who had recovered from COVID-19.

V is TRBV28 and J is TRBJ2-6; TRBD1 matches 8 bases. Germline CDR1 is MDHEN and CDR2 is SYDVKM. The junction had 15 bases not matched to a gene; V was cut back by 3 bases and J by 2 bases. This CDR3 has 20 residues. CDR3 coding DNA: TGTGCCAGCAGTTTCAAACGGGTACAGGGGGTATTCACTGGGGCCAACGTCCTGACTTTC. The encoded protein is CASSFKRVQGVFTGANVLTF.

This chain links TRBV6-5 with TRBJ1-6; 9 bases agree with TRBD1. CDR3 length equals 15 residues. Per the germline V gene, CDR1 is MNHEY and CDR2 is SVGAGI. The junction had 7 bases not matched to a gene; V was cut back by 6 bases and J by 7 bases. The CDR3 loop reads CASRAGTGLNSPLHF. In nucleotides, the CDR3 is TGTGCCAGCAGGGCCGGGACAGGGTTAAATTCACCCCTCCACTTT.